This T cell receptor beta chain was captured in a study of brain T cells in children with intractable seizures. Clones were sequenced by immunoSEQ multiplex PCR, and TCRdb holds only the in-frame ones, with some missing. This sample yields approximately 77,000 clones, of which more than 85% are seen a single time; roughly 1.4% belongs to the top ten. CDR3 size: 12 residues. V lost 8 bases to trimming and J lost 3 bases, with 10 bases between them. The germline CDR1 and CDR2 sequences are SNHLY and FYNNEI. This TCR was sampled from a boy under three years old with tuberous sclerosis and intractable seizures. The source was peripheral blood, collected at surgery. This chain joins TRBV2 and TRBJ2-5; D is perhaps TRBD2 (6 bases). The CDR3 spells CASDGGEETQYF. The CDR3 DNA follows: TGTGCCAGCGACGGGGGAGAAGAGACCCAGTACTTC. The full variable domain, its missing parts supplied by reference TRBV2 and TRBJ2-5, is EPEVTQTPSHQVTQMGQEVILRCVPISNHLYFYWYRQILGQKVEFLVSFYNNEISEKSEIFDDQFSVERPDGSNFTLKIRSTKLEDSAMYFCASDGGEETQYFGPGTRLLVL.